The clone carrying this T cell receptor (beta chain) has more than one count but fewer than ten. The CDR3 is 15 amino acids. Germline V gene sequence: CDR1 SNHLY, CDR2 FYNNEI. The ends were cut back, 4 bases at V and 1 base at J, with 13 bases in the middle. These data come from a study of shared clonotypes between healthy human individuals. The naive CD8 population came from CD45RO-negative cells selected for CCR7, without terminally differentiated effector memory CD45RA+ cells. The method was immunoSEQ multiplex PCR; TCRdb's version includes in-frame clones alone and lacks a portion of them. The profile covers under 850,000 clones, with 92% appearing a single time and about 25% taken by the ten largest.

Sequenced input: naive CD8+ T cells sorted from blood. The chain recombines TRBV2 with TRBJ1-1; D ambiguous. This clonotype originated in a man aged 30 to 39 in good health. CDR3 amino acids: CASSGSQVPNTEAFF. In DNA, the CDR3 is TGTGCCAGCAGTGGCAGCCAAGTTCCGAACACTGAAGCTTTCTTT.